This T cell receptor (beta chain) was recovered during a study of T cell changes during pregnancy in multiple sclerosis. Trimming removed 0 bases from V and 2 bases from J, with 10 bases in between. Germline-derived CDR1 and CDR2 are SGHAT and FQNNGV. The CDR3 runs to 15 residues. Data came from immunoSEQ multiplex PCR; TCRdb stores just in-frame clones and leaves some out. The sample records fewer than 85,000 clones, roughly 89% being singletons. Here the sequenced sample was peripheral blood, taken in the second trimester of pregnancy. The J gene is TRBJ1-2, the V gene TRBV11-2; a weak D match, TRBD1 (6 bases). The TCR was taken from a female donor with multiple sclerosis, enrolled in a pregnancy study. The CDR3 region has the DNA TGTGCCAGCAGCTTAGACCGGACAGTCAACTATGGCTACACCTTC. The encoded protein is CASSLDRTVNYGYTF.